The 17 T cell receptor beta chains in this list originate from one sample, sequenced in a study of shared clonotypes between healthy human individuals. TCRdb keeps only in-frame clones here, not all; method: immunoSEQ multiplex PCR. The sample holds 650,000 to 800,000 clones; roughly 72% are singletons and the top ten take approximately 2%. Specimen: memory CD4+ T cells sorted from blood. Subset reported: CD45RA-negative fraction. Receptors were obtained from a woman between 25 and 40 years old in good health.

V gene TRBV11-2 combines with J gene TRBJ2-3; D unresolved. The CDR3 length is 14 residues. Germline values: CDR1 SGHAT, CDR2 FQNNGV. V lost 5 bases and J 0 bases, leaving 9 bases between the germline ends. CDR3 in amino acids: CASSPSGSTDTQYF. The CDR3 DNA sequence: TGTGCCAGCAGCCCTAGTGGCAGCACAGATACGCAGTATTTT.

The gene calls are TRBV6-1 and TRBJ1-5; D is ambiguous. This CDR3 region has 13 residues. Germline V CDR1 and CDR2: MNHNS, SASEGT. Trimming left V 7 bases short and J 8 bases short, with 15 bases between. CDR3 sequence: CASTDLGVEPQHF. Here the CDR3 DNA reads TGTGCCAGCACCGATCTCGGGGTAGAGCCCCAGCATTTT.

The chain employs TRBV18 and TRBJ1-6, with TRBD1 matching over 9 bases. CDR1 is KGHSH, CDR2 LQKENI, per germline. Unmatched junction bases numbered 13, after V lost 3 bases and J lost 4 bases. The CDR3 contains 19 residues. In nucleotides, the CDR3 is TGTGCCAGCTCACCGTTTGTTGCCGGGACAGGGAATTATAATTCACCCCTCCACTTT. Translated, it gives CASSPFVAGTGNYNSPLHF.

The chain uses TRBV18 and TRBJ1-3; 9 positions match TRBD1. This CDR3 has 17 amino acids. The trim removed 0 bases at V and 3 bases at J, leaving 6 bases unmatched. Per the germline V gene, CDR1 is KGHSH and CDR2 is LQKENI. The DNA of the CDR3 is TGTGCCAGCTCACCACCTAACAGGGGGCGTGATGGAAACACCATATATTTT. Translated, it gives CASSPPNRGRDGNTIYF.

This clone was seen just once. The chain links TRBV28 to TRBJ2-1; 8 bases fit TRBD2. From germline, CDR1 is MDHEN and CDR2 SYDVKM. The CDR3 sequence is 14 residues long. The CDR3 reads CGTTSGSDYNEQFF. The CDR3 nucleotides are TGTGGTACGACGAGCGGGAGTGATTACAATGAGCAGTTCTTC.

Only a few counts were recorded for this clone. The chain has TRBV7-8 and TRBJ2-7; no clear D. The ends were cut back, 1 base at V and 5 bases at J, with 6 bases in the middle. Germline loops: CDR1 SGHVS, CDR2 FQNEAQ. The CDR3 spans 12 residues. CDR3 DNA: TGTGCCAGCAGCTTAGTTTACCACGAGCAGTACTTC. This encodes CASSLVYHEQYF.

The gene calls are TRBV28 and TRBJ2-3; the match to TRBD2 covers 11 bases. The CDR3 spans 16 residues. The germline CDR1 and CDR2 sequences are MDHEN and SYDVKM. The V gene end was trimmed by 5 bases and the J gene end by 4 bases; junction bases not matched to a gene: 8. The CDR3, as DNA: TGTGCCAGCAGTAGGCCACTAGCGGGAGTGGCAGATACGCAGTATTTT. The encoded protein is CASSRPLAGVADTQYF.

The chain carries TRBV2 and TRBJ2-3; 9 bases map to TRBD1. This CDR3 contains 15 residues. The ends lost 5 bases at V and 6 bases at J; junction bases unmatched: 9. Germline-derived CDR1 and CDR2 are SNHLY and FYNNEI. The CDR3 protein is CASSSQGTGWDTQYF. In DNA form, the CDR3 reads TGTGCCAGCAGTTCCCAAGGGACAGGGTGGGATACGCAGTATTTT.

The rearrangement joins TRBV14 to TRBJ2-7; either TRBD1 or TRBD2 may supply D (6 bases each). The germline V gene encodes CDR1 SGHDN and CDR2 FVKESK. Between the trimmed V and J ends, which lost 4 bases and 5 bases, there was a span of 21 bases. The CDR3 extends over 16 amino acids. The CDR3 loop is CASSPRAARGGHEQYF. CDR3 nucleotides: TGTGCCAGCAGCCCGCGTGCCGCGCGTGGGGGGCACGAGCAGTACTTC.

J is TRBJ1-2 and V is TRBV5-1, with 8 bases identical to TRBD1. The junction had 9 bases not matched to a gene; V was cut back by 6 bases and J by 8 bases. In germline, CDR1 is SGHRS, CDR2 YFSETQ. This CDR3 spans 13 amino acids. Written as DNA, the CDR3 is TGCGCCAGCACGGAGCAGGGGGCACGCGGCTACACCTTC. Its protein product is CASTEQGARGYTF.

The gene calls are TRBV6-1 and TRBJ2-7; the match to TRBD1 covers 8 bases. Trimming at V came to 3 bases and at J to 2 bases, leaving 6 bases not matched to a gene. Germline V gene lookup returns CDR1 MNHNS and CDR2 SASEGT. CDR3 length equals 15 residues. CDR3 bases: TGTGCCAGCAGTGACAATCCGACAGGGGCCTACGAGCAGTACTTC. Protein product: CASSDNPTGAYEQYF.

This clone came up once. The rearrangement joins TRBV7-9 to TRBJ2-1; D is uncertain. Germline CDR1 reads SEHNR; CDR2 reads FQNEAQ (reference sequence). This CDR3 contains 13 residues. Trimming removed 5 bases from V and 8 bases from J, with 13 bases in between. As DNA, the CDR3 is TGTGCCAGCAGCGCGCGCGCGCGCGATGAGCAGTTCTTC. Its translation: CASSARARDEQFF. The variable domain in full, completed from reference TRBV7-9 and TRBJ2-1, reads DTGVSQNPRHKITKRGQNVTFRCDPISEHNRLYWYRQTLGQGPEFLTYFQNEAQLEKSRLLSDRFSAERPKGSFSTLEIQRTEQGDSAMYLCASSARARDEQFFGPGTRLTVL.

This clone has only a few counts. The rearrangement links TRBV2 to TRBJ2-5; no clear D gene. This CDR3 comprises 12 residues. V was shortened by 5 bases and J by 13 bases, with 17 bases between the two germline ends. Germline CDR1 reads SNHLY; CDR2 reads FYNNEI. Here the CDR3 reads CASSIRVSPLYF. CDR3 nucleotides: TGTGCCAGCAGTATCCGGGTCAGCCCCTTGTACTTC.

CDR3 in amino acids: CASSLAAGVKETQYF. The CDR3 bases are TGTGCCAGCAGCTTAGCAGCAGGGGTTAAAGAGACCCAGTACTTC. The chain carries TRBV11-2 and TRBJ2-5, with D possibly TRBD1 on 6 matching bases. Germline CDR1 and CDR2: SGHAT and FQNNGV. CDR3 size: 15 residues. The V and J ends lost 1 base and 3 bases respectively, with 12 bases between them.

J is TRBJ2-7 and V is TRBV9; D is possibly TRBD1 (5 bases). The V end was cut by 4 bases, the J end by 3 bases, with 20 bases between. The CDR3 has 16 amino acids. Germline V gives CDR1 SGDLS, CDR2 YYNGEE. CDR3 nucleotides: TGTGCCAGCAGCACCCCCTGGGGCCGAATGGGCTACGAGCAGTACTTC. It translates to CASSTPWGRMGYEQYF. The complete variable domain, with remaining parts taken from reference TRBV9 and TRBJ2-7, reads DSGVTQTPKHLITATGQRVTLRCSPRSGDLSVYWYQQSLDQGLQFLIQYYNGEERAKGNILERFSAQQFPDLHSELNLSSLELGDSALYFCASSTPWGRMGYEQYFGPGTRLTVT.

This chain uses TRBV4-1 with TRBJ2-2; possible D gene TRBD1, 6 bases. Germline CDR1 and CDR2: MGHRA and YSYEKL. The CDR3 length is 16 residues. Trimming took 3 bases from V and 2 from J, leaving 13 bases between them. In DNA, the CDR3 is TGCGCCAGCAGCCAGCAGGGGATAAGTAACACCGGGGAGCTGTTTTTT. Translation: CASSQQGISNTGELFF.

V gene TRBV5-4 combines with J gene TRBJ2-1, with no clear D. The CDR3 extends over 12 amino acids. Germline V gene lookup returns CDR1 SGHNT and CDR2 YYREEE (reference sequence). V lost 0 bases and J lost 6, with 4 bases in between. CDR3 amino acids: CASSLGVNEQFF. In nucleotides, the CDR3 is TGTGCCAGCAGCTTGGGCGTCAATGAGCAGTTCTTC.